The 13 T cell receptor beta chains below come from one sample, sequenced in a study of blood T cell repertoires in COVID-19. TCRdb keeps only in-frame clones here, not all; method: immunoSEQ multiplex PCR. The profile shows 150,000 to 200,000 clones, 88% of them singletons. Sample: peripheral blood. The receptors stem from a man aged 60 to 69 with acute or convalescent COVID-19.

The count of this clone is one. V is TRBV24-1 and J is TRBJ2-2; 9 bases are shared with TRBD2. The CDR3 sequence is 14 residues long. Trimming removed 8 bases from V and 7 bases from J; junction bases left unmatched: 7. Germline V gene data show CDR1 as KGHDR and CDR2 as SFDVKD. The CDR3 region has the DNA TGTGCCACCATGGCGGGGGGGCGAAGCGGGGAGCTGTTTTTT. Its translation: CATMAGGRSGELFF.

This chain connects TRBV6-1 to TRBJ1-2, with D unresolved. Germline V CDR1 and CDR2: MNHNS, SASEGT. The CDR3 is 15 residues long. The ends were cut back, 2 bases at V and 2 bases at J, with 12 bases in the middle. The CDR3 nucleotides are TGTGCCAGCAGTGAACCGGGCGCGGGAAACTATGGCTACACCTTC. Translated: CASSEPGAGNYGYTF.

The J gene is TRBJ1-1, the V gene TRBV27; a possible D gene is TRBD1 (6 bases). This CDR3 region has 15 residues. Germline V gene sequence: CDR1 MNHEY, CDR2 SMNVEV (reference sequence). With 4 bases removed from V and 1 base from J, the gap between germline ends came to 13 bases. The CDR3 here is CASSSTGKWNTEAFF. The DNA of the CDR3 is TGTGCCAGCAGTTCAACAGGGAAGTGGAACACTGAAGCTTTCTTT.

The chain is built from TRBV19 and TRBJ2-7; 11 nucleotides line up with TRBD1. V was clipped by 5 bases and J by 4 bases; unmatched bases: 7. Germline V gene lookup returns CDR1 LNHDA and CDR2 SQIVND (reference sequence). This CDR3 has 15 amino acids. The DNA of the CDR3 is TGTGCCAGTAGTCACGGGACAGGGGGTATTTACGAGCAGTACTTC. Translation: CASSHGTGGIYEQYF. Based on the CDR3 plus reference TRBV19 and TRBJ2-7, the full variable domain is DGGITQSPKYLFRKEGQNVTLSCEQNLNHDAMYWYRQDPGQGLRLIYYSQIVNDFQKGDIAEGYSVSREKKESFPLTVTSAQKNPTAFYLCASSHGTGGIYEQYFGPGTRLTVT.

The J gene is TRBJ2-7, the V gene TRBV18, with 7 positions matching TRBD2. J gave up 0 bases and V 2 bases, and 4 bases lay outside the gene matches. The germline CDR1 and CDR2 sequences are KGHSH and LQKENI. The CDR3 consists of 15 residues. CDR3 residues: CASSPGTGGSYEQYF. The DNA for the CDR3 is TGTGCCAGCTCACCAGGGACGGGGGGCTCCTACGAGCAGTACTTC.

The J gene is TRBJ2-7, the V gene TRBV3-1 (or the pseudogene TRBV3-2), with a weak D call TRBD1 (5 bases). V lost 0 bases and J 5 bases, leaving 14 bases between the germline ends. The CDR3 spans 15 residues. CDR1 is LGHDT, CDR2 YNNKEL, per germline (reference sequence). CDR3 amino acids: CASSQDGAGLNEQYF. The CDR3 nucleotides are TGTGCCAGCAGCCAAGATGGGGCAGGGTTGAACGAGCAGTACTTC.

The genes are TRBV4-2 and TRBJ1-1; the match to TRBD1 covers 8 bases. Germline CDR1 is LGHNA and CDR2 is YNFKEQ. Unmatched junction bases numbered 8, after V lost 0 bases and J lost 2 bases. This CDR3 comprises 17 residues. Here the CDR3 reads CASSQDRRTGINTEAFF. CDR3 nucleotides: TGTGCCAGCAGCCAAGATAGGAGGACAGGGATAAACACTGAAGCTTTCTTT.

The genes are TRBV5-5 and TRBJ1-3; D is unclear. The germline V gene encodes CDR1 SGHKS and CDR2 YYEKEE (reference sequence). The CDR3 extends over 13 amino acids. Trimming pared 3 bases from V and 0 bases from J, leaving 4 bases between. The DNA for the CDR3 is TGTGCCAGCAGCTCAGACTCTGGAAACACCATATATTTT. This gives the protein CASSSDSGNTIYF.

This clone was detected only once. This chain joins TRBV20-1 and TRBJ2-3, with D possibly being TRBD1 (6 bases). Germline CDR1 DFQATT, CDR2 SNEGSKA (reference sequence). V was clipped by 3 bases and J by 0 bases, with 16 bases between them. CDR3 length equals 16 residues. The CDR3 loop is CSASSRTVTSTDTQYF. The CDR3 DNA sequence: TGCAGTGCTAGTTCTCGGACAGTGACTAGCACAGATACGCAGTATTTT.

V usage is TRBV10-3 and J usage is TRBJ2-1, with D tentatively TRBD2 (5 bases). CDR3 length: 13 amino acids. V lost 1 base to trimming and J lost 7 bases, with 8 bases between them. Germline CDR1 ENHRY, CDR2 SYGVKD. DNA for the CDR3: TGTGCCATCAGTGAGTTTACTAGTAATGAGCAGTTCTTC. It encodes CAISEFTSNEQFF.

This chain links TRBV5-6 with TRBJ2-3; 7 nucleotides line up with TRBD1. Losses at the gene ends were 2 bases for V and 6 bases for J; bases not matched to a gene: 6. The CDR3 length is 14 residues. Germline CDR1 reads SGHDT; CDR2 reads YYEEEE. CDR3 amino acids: CASSFKTGADTQYF. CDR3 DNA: TGTGCCAGCAGCTTTAAAACAGGGGCTGATACGCAGTATTTT. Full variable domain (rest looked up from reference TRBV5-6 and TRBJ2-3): DAGVTQSPTHLIKTRGQQVTLRCSPKSGHDTVSWYQQALGQGPQFIFQYYEEEERQRGNFPDRFSGHQFPNYSSELNVNALLLGDSALYLCASSFKTGADTQYFGPGTRLTVL.

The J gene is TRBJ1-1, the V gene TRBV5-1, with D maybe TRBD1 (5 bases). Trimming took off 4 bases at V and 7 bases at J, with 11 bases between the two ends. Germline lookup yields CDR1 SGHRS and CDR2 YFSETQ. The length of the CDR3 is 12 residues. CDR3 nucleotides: TGCGCCAGCAGCACCGAAGGGGATGAAGCTTTCTTT. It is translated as CASSTEGDEAFF.

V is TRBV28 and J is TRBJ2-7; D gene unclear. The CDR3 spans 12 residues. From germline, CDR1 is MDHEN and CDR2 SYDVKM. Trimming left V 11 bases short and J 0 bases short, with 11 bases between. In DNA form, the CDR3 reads TGTGCCCTGGGCGCAAGCTCCTACGAGCAGTACTTC. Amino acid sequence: CALGASSYEQYF.